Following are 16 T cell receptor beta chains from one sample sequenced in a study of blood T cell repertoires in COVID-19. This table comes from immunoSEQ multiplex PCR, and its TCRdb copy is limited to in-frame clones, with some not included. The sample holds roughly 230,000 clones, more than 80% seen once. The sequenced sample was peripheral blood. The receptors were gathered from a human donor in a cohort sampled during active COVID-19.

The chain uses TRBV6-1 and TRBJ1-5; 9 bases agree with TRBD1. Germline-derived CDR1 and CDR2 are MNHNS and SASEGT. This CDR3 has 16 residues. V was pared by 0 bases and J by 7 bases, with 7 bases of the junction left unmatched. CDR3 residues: CASSEAIQGAEQPQHF. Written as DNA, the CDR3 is TGTGCCAGCAGTGAAGCCATACAGGGGGCGGAACAGCCCCAGCATTTT.

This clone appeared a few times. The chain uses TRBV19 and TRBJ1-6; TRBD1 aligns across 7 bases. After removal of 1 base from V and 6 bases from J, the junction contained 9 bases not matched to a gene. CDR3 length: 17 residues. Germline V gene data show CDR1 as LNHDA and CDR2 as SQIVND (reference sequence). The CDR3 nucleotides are TGTGCCAGTAGTATAGCCGTAACAGGGGAGAGTAATTCACCCCTCCACTTT. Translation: CASSIAVTGESNSPLHF.

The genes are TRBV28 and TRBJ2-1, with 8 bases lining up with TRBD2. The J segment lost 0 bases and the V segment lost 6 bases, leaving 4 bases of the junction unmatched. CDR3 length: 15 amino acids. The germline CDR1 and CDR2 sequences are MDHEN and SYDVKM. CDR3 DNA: TGTGCCAGCAGGGGCGGGGGGAGCTCCTACAATGAGCAGTTCTTC. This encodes CASRGGGSSYNEQFF.

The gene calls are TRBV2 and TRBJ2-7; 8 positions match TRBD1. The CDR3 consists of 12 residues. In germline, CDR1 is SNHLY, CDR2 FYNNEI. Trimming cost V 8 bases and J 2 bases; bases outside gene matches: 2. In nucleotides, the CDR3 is TGTGCCAGCGGGGGACAGGCCTACGAGCAGTACTTC. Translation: CASGGQAYEQYF.

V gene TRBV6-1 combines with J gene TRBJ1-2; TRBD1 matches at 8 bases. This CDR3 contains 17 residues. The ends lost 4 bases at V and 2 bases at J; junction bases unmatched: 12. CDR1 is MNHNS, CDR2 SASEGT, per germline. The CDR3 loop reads CASSAQPSGGRNYGYTF. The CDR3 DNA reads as TGTGCCAGCAGTGCCCAACCTTCAGGGGGCCGCAACTATGGCTACACCTTC.

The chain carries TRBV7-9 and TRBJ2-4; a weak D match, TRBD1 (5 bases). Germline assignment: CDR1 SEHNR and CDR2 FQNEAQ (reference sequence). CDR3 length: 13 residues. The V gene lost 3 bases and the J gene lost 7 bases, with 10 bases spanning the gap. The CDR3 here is CASSLDKTNIQYF. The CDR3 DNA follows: TGTGCCAGCAGCTTGGACAAAACGAACATTCAGTACTTC.

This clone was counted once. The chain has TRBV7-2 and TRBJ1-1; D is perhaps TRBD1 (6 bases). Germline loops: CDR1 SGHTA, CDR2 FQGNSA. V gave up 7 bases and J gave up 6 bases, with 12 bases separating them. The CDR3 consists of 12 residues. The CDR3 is CASINQGSEAFF. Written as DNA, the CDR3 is TGTGCCAGCATCAATCAGGGGTCTGAAGCTTTCTTT.

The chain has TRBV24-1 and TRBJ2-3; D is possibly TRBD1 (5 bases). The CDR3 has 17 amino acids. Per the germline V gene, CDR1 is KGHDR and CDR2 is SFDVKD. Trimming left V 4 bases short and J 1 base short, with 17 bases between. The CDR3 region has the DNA TGTGCCACCAGTGACCCTGCTCCAGGGTTGGGCACAGATACGCAGTATTTT. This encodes CATSDPAPGLGTDTQYF.

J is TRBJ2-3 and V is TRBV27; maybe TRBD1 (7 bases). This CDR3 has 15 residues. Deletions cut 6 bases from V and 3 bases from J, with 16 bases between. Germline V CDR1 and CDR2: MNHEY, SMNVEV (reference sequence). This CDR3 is CASRNRQGGTDTQYF. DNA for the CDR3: TGTGCCAGCAGGAACCGACAGGGAGGAACAGATACGCAGTATTTT.

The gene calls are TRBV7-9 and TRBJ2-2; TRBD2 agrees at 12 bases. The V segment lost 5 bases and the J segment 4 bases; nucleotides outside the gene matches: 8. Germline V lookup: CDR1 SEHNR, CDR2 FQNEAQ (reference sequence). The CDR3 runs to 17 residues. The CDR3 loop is CASSPRTSGTVTGELFF. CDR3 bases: TGTGCCAGCAGCCCTCGGACTAGCGGGACTGTCACCGGGGAGCTGTTTTTT.

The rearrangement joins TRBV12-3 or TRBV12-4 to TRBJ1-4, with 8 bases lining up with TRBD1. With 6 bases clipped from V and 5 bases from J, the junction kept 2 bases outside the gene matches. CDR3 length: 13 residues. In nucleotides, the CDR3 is TGTGCCAGCAGCGGGACAGGAAATGAAAAACTGTTTTTT. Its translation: CASSGTGNEKLFF.

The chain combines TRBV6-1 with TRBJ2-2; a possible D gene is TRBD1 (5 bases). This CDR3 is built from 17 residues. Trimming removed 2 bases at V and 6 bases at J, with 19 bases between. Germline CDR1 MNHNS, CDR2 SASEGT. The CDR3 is CASSELAAGRVAGELFF. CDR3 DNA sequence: TGTGCCAGCAGTGAATTGGCGGCAGGGCGAGTCGCCGGGGAGCTGTTTTTT.

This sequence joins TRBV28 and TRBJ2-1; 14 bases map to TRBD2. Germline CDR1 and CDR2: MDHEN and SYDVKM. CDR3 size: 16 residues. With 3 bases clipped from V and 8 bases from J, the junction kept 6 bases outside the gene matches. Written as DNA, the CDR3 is TGTGCCAGCAGTTTCCAGGGGACTAGCGGGAGTGATGAGCAGTTCTTC. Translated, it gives CASSFQGTSGSDEQFF.

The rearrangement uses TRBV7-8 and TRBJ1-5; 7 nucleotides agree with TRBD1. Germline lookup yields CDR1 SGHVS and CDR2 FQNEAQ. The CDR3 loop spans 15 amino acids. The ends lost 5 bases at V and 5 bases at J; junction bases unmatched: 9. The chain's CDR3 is CASSRGTASYQPQHF. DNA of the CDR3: TGTGCCAGCAGCCGCGGGACAGCCTCTTATCAGCCCCAGCATTTT.

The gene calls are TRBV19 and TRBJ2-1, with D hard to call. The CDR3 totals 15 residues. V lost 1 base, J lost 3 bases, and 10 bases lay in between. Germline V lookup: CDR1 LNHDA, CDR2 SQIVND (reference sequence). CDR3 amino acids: CASSIGAGGYNEQFF. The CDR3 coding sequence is TGTGCCAGTAGTATAGGAGCAGGTGGCTACAATGAGCAGTTCTTC.

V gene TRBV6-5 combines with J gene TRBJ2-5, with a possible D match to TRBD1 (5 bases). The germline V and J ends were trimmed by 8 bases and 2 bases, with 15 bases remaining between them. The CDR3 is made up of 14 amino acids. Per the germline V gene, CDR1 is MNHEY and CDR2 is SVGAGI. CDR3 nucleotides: TGTGCCAGCGGGGCACTGACCGCGCAAGAGACCCAGTACTTC. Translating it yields CASGALTAQETQYF.